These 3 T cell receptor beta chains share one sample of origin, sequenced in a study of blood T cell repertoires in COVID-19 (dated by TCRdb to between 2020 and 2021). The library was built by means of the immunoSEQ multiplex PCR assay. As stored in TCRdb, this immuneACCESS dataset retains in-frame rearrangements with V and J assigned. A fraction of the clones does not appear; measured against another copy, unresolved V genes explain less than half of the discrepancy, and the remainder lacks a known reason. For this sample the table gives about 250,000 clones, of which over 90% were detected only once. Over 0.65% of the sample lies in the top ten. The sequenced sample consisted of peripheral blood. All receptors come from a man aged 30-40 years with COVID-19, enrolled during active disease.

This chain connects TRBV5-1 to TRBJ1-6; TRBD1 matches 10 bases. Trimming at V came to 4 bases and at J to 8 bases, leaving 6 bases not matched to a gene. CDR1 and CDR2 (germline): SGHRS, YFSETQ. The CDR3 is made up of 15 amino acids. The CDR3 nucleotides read TGCGCCAGCAGCCAGCGACAGGGGGCTTATTCACCCCTCCACTTT. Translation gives CASSQRQGAYSPLHF.

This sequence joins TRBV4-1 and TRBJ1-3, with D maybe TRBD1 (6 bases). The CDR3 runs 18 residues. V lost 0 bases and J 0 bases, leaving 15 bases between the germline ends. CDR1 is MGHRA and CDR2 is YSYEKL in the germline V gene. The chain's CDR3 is CASSQDLGAGSSGNTIYF. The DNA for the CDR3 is TGCGCCAGCAGCCAAGATCTGGGGGCAGGTAGCTCTGGAAACACCATATATTTT.

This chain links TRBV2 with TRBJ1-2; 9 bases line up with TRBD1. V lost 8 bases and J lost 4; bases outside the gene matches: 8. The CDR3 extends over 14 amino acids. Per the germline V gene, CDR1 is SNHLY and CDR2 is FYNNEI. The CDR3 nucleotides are TGTGCCAGCCTCGCGGCGACAGGGGGCTATGGCTACACCTTC. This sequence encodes CASLAATGGYGYTF.